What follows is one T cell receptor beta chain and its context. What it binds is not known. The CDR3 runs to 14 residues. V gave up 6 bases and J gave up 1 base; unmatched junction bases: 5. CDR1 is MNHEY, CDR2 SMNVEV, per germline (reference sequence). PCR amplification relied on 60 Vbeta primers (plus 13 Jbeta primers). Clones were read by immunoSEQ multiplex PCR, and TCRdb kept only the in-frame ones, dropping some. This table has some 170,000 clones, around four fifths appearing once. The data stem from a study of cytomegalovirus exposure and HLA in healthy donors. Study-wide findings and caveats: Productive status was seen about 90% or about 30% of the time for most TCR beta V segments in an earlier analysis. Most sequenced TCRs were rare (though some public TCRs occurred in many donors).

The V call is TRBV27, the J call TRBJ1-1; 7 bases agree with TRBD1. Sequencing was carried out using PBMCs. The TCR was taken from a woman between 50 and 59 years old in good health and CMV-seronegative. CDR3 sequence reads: CASRQGQRNTEAFF. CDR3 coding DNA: TGTGCCAGCAGGCAGGGACAGCGGAACACTGAAGCTTTCTTT.